This T cell receptor beta chain was sequenced during a study of blood T cell repertoires in COVID-19 (dated by TCRdb to about 2020). For context, the study as a whole: Collaborator samples came from the United States, Italy and Spain and covered acute and convalescent phases of COVID-19. The repertoires were released in a freely available public database meant as a resource for research on the immune response to SARS-CoV-2. The prospective study material was composed of cDNA or gDNA derived from T cells, B-cell-depleted T cells, or PBMCs. Nearly every sample came with metadata listing a de-identified subject ID, COVID-19 status, age in years and sex. The dataset comprised deeply sampled blood TCRbeta repertoires from subjects exposed to, actively infected with, or recovered from COVID-19. Where HLA class I and class II types were available, the types were taken from metadata supplied by the sample provider, not from assay-based typing. Samples came from the ongoing ImmuneRACE study (first 160 participants) plus 1,254 subjects from 6 global collaborators.

V loses 5 bases at its end and J loses 6 bases; junction bases beyond the gene matches: 3. The CDR3 runs 13 amino acids, cysteine and phenylalanine included. Only the CDR3 DNA is retained, 39 bases long and in frame from the first base. Based on the germline V gene (reference sequence), the CDR1 and CDR2 sequences are SEHNR and FQNEAQ. The paper's findings and limits, for the study overall: Clinical and demographic metadata were provided uncurated, with the amount varying by source and participant.

Collaborating institutions collected whole blood in K2EDTA tubes following their own protocols. For TCRbeta analysis, collaborators shipped samples in one of three forms: frozen whole blood, isolated PBMCs, or DNA extracted from either of those sample types. Note on this clone: Which antigen it targets is not known. There are no base qualities to consult, and no much larger clone falls within one base.

TCRbeta CDR3 regions were amplified from genomic DNA by means of the immunoSEQ Assay, a bias-controlled multiplex PCR. The published analysis was carried out like this. Within the assay, amplification of reference gene primers was used to estimate how many nucleated cells each sample contained. To quantify the absolute abundance of each unique TCRbeta CDR3 rearrangement, sequence reads were collapsed and filtered. For each sample, productive Simpson clonality was calculated as the square root of Simpson's diversity index over productive rearrangements. TCRdb re-hosts the immuneACCESS table, in-frame sequences only. Its copies lack some clones; in the studies checked, an unresolved V gene accounts for under half of them, and the cause for the rest is not known. V, J and clone size were drawn from that table, and D and trimming were deduced from the DNA. The sample table contains about 74,000 clones; only one count was recorded for nearly 90% of them. The top ten constitute 2.5% to 3.5% of the sample.

This TCR was sampled from a man between 65 and 79 years old with active or convalescent COVID-19. The chain is made from TRBV7-9 and TRBJ2-2; 7 bases in the middle match TRBD2. Material for sequencing was peripheral blood. The DNA sequence is given as TGTGCCAGCAGCCGGACTAGAGCCGGGGAGCTGTTTTTT. It specifies CASSRTRAGELFF.